This T cell receptor (beta chain) was obtained from a study of glioma-infiltrating T cells. With respect to this clonotype: Its cognate antigen is unknown. A much larger clone lies one base from this, so it may be a read error.

Study observations and caveats: Very few CDR3 sequences were shared between tissue and blood. Gliomas, especially low-grade, showed above-expected tissue-blood divergence; non-neoplastic patients showed below.

The iRepertoire nested amplicon-rescue multiplex PCR amplified TCR alpha and beta CDR3s from RNA. One-step reverse transcription and amplification started from approximately 100-400 ng of tissue mRNA or PBMC total RNA. TCRdb re-analysed the multiplex PCR reads in MiXCR, keeping a single row per CDR3 protein. The sample holds about 21,000 distinct CDR3 sequences; 20% to 25% are singletons and the top ten take around 13%. This CDR3 spans 11 amino acids. The germline V gene encodes CDR1 SNHLY and CDR2 FYNNEI. V was clipped by 5 bases and J by 4 bases, with 6 bases between them. This receptor was taken from a human donor with low-grade glioma or glioblastoma, undergoing nonglioma brain surgery, or in good health (not recorded which). The chain couples TRBV2 to TRBJ2-7; D not certain. Sequencing was done on a sample of glioma tissue, nonneoplastic brain tissue, or PBMCs (not recorded which). The CDR3 DNA follows: TGTGCCAGCAGTCGGTCTTACGAGCAGTACTTC. As protein: CASSRSYEQYF. The full variable domain, with the rest looked up from reference TRBV2 and TRBJ2-7, is EPEVTQTPSHQVTQMGQEVILRCVPISNHLYFYWYRQILGQKVEFLVSFYNNEISEKSEIFDDQFSVERPDGSNFTLKIRSTKLEDSAMYFCASSRSYEQYFGPGTRLTVT.